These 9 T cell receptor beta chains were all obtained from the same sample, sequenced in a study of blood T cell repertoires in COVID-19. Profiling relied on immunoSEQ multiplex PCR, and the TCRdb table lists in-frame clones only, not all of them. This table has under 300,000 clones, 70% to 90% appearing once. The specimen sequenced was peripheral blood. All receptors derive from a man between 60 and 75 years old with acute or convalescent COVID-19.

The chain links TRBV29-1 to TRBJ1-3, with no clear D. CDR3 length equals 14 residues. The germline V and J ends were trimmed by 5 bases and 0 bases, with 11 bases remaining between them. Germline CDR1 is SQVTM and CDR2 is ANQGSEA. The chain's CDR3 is CSVMASPSGNTIYF. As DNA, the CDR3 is TGCAGCGTTATGGCCTCTCCCTCTGGAAACACCATATATTTT.

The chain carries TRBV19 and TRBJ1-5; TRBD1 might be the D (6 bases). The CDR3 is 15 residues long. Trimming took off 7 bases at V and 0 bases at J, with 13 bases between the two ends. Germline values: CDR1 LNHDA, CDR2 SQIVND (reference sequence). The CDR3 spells CASTIRDNSNQPQHF. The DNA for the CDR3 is TGTGCCAGTACCATACGGGACAATAGCAATCAGCCCCAGCATTTT.

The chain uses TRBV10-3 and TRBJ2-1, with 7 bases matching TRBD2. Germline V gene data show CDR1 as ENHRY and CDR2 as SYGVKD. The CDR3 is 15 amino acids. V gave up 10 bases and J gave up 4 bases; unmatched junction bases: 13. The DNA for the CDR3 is TGTGCCACCAGACCAGCGGGAAGGCTTTACAATGAGCAGTTCTTC. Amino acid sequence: CATRPAGRLYNEQFF.

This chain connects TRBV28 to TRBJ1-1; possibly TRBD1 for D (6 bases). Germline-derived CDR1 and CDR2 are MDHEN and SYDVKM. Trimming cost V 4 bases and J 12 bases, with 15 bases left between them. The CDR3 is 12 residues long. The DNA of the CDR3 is TGTGCCAGCAGTTCGGGACAACCAAGCCCTTTCTTT. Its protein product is CASSSGQPSPFF.

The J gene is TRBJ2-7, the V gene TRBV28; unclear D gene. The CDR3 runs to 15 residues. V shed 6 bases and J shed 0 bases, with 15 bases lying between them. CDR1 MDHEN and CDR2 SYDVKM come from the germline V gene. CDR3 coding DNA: TGTGCCAGCAGATTACGCGGATTCAGCTCCTACGAGCAGTACTTC. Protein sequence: CASRLRGFSSYEQYF.

CDR3 nucleotide sequence: TGTGCCAGCAGCGAGGAGGGACAGGGGGGTTTCCAAGAGACCCAGTACTTC. Translated, it gives CASSEEGQGGFQETQYF. The chain carries TRBV7-8 and TRBJ2-5, with 11 bases aligning to TRBD1. Per germline, CDR1 SGHVS and CDR2 FQNEAQ. CDR3 length: 17 amino acids. J was trimmed by 1 base and V by 5 bases; bases with no gene match: 9.

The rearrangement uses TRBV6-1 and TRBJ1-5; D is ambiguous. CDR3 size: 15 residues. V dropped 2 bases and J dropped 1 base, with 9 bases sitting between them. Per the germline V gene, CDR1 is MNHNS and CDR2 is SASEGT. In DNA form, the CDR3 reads TGTGCCAGCAGTGAACCAGGTTCAAGCAATCAGCCCCAGCATTTT. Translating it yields CASSEPGSSNQPQHF.

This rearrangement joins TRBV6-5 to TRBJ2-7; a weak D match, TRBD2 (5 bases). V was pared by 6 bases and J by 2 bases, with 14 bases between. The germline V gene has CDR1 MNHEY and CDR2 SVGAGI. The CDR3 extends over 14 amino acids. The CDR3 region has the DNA TGTGCCAGCAGGGGTCGGACTCTGACCTACGAGCAGTACTTC. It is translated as CASRGRTLTYEQYF.

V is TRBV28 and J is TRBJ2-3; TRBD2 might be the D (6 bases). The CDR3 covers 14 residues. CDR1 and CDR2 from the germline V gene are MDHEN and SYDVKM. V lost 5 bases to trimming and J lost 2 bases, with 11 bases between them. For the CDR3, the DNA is TGTGCCAGCAGTCTGCGGGGTCTCACAGATACGCAGTATTTT. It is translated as CASSLRGLTDTQYF.